The table lists the clone carrying this T cell receptor beta chain with many counts. The antigen is not known. The data are from a study of vaccination effects on CD4 cells after COVID-19. Produced via immunoSEQ multiplex PCR; TCRdb's table is partial and in-frame only. The sample lists 70,000 or so clones; roughly 73% were seen once. Germline CDR1 reads MNHEY; CDR2 reads SVGEGT. This CDR3 has 15 amino acids. V lost 0 bases, J lost 4 bases, and 12 bases lay in between. Antigen-specific CD4+ T cells were first expanded with viral peptide pools by the ViraFEST assay and only then sequenced. Following 10 days of culture, CD4+ T cells were isolated. This person's SARS-CoV-2 infection, confirmed by PCR, occurred between March and December 2020.

The sequence came from a human donor who had a prior SARS-CoV-2 infection. Sequenced material: CD4+ T cells from PBMCs cultured with HIV peptides, taken before COVID-19 vaccination. Subset defined: HIV-1 Nef peptide pool negative control/reference culture. The chain couples TRBV6-2 or TRBV6-3 to TRBJ1-2; tentative D call: TRBD1 (6 bases). CDR3 residues: CASSYSNGGGYGYTF. The CDR3 bases are TGTGCCAGCAGTTACTCGAACGGGGGCGGCTATGGCTACACCTTC.